This T cell receptor beta chain was obtained from a study of beta chain features in type 1 diabetes. Study-wide background: Over all samples combined, 107,917,701 sorted cells were examined.

Roughly 110 mL of blood, on average, came from one heparinised draw per donor. Each of the CD4+ naive, central memory, regulatory and stem cell-like memory populations was sorted via CD45RO/CCR7/CD25/CD127/CD95/CD27. The study's findings and limits: All four CD4+ subsets from Type 1 diabetes patients carried moderately but significantly shorter TCRB CDR3s. Because the template was cDNA, high-expressing cells might be over-represented.

V trimming: 2 bases; J trimming: 3 bases; junction bases outside the gene matches: 7. The CDR3 length is 19 residues. Only a few counts were recorded for this clone. The antigen is unknown. The entirety of the isolated RNA underwent reverse transcription, so expressed TCRB transcripts were sequenced. Here immunoSEQ multiplex PCR was the method, and the copy in TCRdb shows in-frame clones only, minus some. The sample lists around 120,000 clones, 15% to 20% occurring once. The chain combines TRBV23-1 with TRBJ2-1; 16 bases map to TRBD2. TRBV23-1 is an ORF, and what it does is uncertain. The sequenced material came from central memory CD4+ T cells from blood. The sequence was collected from a man aged 18 to 35 with type 1 diabetes. This chain's CDR3 is CASSQTTGTSGRGYNEQFF. In DNA form, the CDR3 reads TGCGCCAGCAGTCAAACAACCGGGACTAGCGGGAGGGGCTACAATGAGCAGTTCTTC.